The sequence of this T cell receptor (beta chain) was determined in a study of blood T cell repertoires in COVID-19. The overall study: The samples span acute and convalescent COVID-19 from the United States, Italy and Spain. T cells, B-cell-depleted T cells, or PBMCs provided the cDNA or gDNA that served as material.

As originally analysed: By means of reference gene primer amplification, nucleated cell counts were estimated. Libraries were prepared by immunoSEQ multiplex PCR; TCRdb keeps only in-frame clonotypes and omits some of them. V and J calls and clone size follow that table, whereas D and trimming were derived from the DNA. The sample includes 150,000 to 200,000 clones, roughly 84% of them seen just once. The CDR3 is 17 residues long. The V gene's germline CDR1 is SGHDN and CDR2 FVKESK. With V trimmed by 0 bases and J by 7 bases, 10 bases remained unmatched. Sequenced sample: peripheral blood. This sequence was found in a woman older than 75 with acute or convalescent COVID-19. The chain carries TRBV14 and TRBJ2-1; the match to TRBD2 covers 9 bases. This CDR3 reads CASSQDPWLAGLNEQFF. In DNA form, the CDR3 reads TGTGCCAGCAGCCAAGATCCATGGCTAGCGGGATTAAATGAGCAGTTCTTC.